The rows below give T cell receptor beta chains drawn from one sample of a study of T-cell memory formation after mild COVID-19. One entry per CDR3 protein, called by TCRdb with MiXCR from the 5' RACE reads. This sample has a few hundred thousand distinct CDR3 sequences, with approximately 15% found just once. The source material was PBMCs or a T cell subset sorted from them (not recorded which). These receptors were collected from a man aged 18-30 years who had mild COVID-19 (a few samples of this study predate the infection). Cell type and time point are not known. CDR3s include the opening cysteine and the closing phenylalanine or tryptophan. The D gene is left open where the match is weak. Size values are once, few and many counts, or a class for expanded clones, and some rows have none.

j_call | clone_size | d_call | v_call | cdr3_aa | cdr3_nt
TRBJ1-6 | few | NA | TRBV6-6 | CASRREQINSPLHF | TGTGCCAGCAGGAGGGAACAGATTAATTCACCCCTCCACTTT
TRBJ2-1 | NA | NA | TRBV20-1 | CSARGEWGSSYNEQFF | TGCAGTGCTAGGGGGGAGTGGGGGAGCTCCTACAATGAGCAGTTCTTC
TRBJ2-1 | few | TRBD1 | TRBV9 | CASSVGTGMINEQFF | TGTGCCAGCAGCGTCGGGACAGGGATGATAAATGAGCAGTTCTTC
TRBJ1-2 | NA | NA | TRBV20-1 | CSASPAGHQGYTF | TGCAGTGCTAGCCCCGCCGGGCATCAGGGCTACACCTTC
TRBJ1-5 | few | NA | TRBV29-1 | CSVGDGLLGNQPQHF | TGCAGCGTTGGTGATGGGTTGCTCGGCAATCAGCCCCAGCATTTT
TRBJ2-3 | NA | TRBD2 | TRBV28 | CANSGGYTDTQYF | TGTGCCAATAGCGGGGGGTACACAGATACGCAGTATTTT
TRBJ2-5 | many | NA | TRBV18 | CASSPAGNQETQYF | TGTGCCAGCTCACCAGCGGGGAACCAAGAGACCCAGTACTTC
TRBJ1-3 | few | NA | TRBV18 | CASSPPANSGNTIYF | TGTGCCAGCTCACCACCGGCCAACTCTGGAAACACCATATATTTT
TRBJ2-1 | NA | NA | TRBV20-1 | CSASLATYNEQFF | TGCAGTGCTAGCCTAGCCACCTACAATGAGCAGTTCTTC
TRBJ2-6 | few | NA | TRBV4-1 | CASSQGGAGSSGANVLTF | TGCGCCAGCAGCCAAGGCGGAGCCGGTAGCTCTGGGGCCAACGTCCTGACTTTC
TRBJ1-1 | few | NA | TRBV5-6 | CASSDANLNTEAFF | TGTGCCAGCAGCGACGCGAACTTGAACACTGAAGCTTTCTTT
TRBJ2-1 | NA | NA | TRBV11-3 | CASSSQLRGEQFF | TGTGCCAGCAGCTCGCAGCTCAGGGGCGAGCAGTTCTTC
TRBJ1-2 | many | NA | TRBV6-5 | CASRDGGGGGYGYTF | TGTGCCAGCAGGGATGGAGGGGGTGGAGGCTATGGCTACACCTTC
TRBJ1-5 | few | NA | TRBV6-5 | CASSYPGQPQHF | TGTGCCAGCAGTTACCCGGGACAACCCCAGCATTTT
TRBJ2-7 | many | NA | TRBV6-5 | CASSPVGSYEQYF | TGTGCCAGCAGCCCCGTGGGATCTTACGAGCAGTACTTC
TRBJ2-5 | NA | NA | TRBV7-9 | CASSFVPGETQYF | TGTGCCAGCAGCTTTGTGCCAGGGGAGACCCAGTACTTC
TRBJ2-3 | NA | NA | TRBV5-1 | CASSRDPAVGTQYF | TGCGCCAGCAGCCGAGACCCAGCAGTGGGTACGCAGTATTTT
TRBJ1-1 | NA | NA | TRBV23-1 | CASTETGSFF | TGCGCCAGCACCGAGACGGGTTCTTTCTTT
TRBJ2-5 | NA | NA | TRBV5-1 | CASGPGNQETQYF | TGCGCCAGCGGGCCGGGGAATCAAGAGACCCAGTACTTC
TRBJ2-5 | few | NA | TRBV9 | CASSAAGVEETQYF | TGTGCCAGCAGCGCCGCAGGGGTAGAAGAGACCCAGTACTTC
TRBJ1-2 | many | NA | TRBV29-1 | CSGGTEGYTF | TGCAGCGGGGGGACGGAAGGCTACACCTTC
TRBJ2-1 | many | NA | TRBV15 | CATSRVGEQFF | TGTGCCACCAGCAGAGTTGGTGAGCAGTTCTTC
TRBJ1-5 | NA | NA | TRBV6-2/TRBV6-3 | CARHDRTSNQPQHF | TGTGCCAGACATGACAGGACTAGCAATCAGCCCCAGCATTTT
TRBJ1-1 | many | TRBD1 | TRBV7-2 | CASSLASAGGFTEAFF | TGTGCCAGCAGCTTAGCGTCGGCAGGGGGGTTCACTGAAGCTTTCTTT
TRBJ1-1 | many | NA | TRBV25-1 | CASSEWGNTEAFF | TGTGCCAGCAGTGAATGGGGGAACACTGAAGCTTTCTTT
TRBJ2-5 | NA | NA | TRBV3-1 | CASSHLRGGQETQYF | TGTGCCAGCAGCCATTTGAGGGGGGGCCAAGAGACCCAGTACTTC
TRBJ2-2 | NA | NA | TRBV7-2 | CASRKGDTGELFF | TGTGCCAGCAGAAAGGGAGACACCGGGGAGCTGTTTTTT
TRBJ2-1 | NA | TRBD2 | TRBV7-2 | CASSLGTSLGIF | TGTGCCAGCAGCCTAGGGACTAGCCTTGGGATCTTC
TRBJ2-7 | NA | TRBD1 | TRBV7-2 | CASSLRGPYEQYF | TGTGCCAGCAGCTTAAGGGGGCCCTACGAGCAGTACTTC
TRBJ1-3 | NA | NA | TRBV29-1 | CSALSSGNTIYF | TGCAGCGCCCTAAGCTCTGGAAACACCATATATTTT
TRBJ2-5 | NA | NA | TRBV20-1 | CSARDGLADYQETQYF | TGCAGTGCTAGAGATGGGCTAGCAGATTACCAAGAGACCCAGTACTTC
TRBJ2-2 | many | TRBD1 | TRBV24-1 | CATSDTGADTGELFF | TGTGCCACCAGTGATACAGGGGCCGACACCGGGGAGCTGTTTTTT
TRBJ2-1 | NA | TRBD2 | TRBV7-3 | CASSATGTSGGEQFF | TGTGCCAGCAGCGCAACCGGGACTAGCGGGGGAGAGCAGTTCTTC
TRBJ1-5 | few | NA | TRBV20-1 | CSASSGESGNQPQHF | TGCAGTGCTAGTTCAGGGGAAAGTGGCAATCAGCCCCAGCATTTT
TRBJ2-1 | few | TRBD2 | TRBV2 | CASSDMGGRDEQFF | TGTGCCAGCAGTGACATGGGCGGGAGGGATGAGCAGTTCTTC
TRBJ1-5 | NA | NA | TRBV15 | CATTTGINQPQHF | TGTGCCACCACCACGGGGATTAATCAGCCCCAGCATTTT
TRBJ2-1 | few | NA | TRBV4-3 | CASSQSLLTNEQFF | TGCGCCAGCAGCCAAAGCTTGCTTACCAATGAGCAGTTCTTC
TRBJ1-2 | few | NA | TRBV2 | CASSVERGTEKGYTF | TGTGCCAGCAGTGTTGAGCGGGGGACCGAGAAGGGCTACACCTTC
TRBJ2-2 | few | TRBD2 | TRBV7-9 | CASSAPTSGVNTGELFF | TGTGCCAGCAGCGCACCCACTAGCGGGGTTAACACCGGGGAGCTGTTTTTT
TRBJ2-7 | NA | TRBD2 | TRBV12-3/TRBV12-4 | CASSLRAGGEQYF | TGTGCCAGCAGTTTACGGGCGGGGGGCGAGCAGTACTTC
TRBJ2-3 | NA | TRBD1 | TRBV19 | CASKLGQASTDTQYF | TGTGCCAGTAAACTCGGACAGGCTAGCACAGATACGCAGTATTTT
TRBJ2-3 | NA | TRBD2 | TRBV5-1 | CASSLSLAGRGDTQYF | TGCGCCAGCAGCTTATCCCTTGCAGGGAGGGGAGATACGCAGTATTTT
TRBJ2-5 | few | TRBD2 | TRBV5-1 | CASSLGTAGVQETQYF | TGCGCCAGCAGCTTGGGGACAGCGGGGGTTCAAGAGACCCAGTACTTC
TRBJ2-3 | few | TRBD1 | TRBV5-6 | CASVGQGGTDTQYF | TGTGCCAGCGTAGGACAGGGGGGCACAGATACGCAGTATTTT
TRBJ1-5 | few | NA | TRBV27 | CASSGRRNQPQHF | TGTGCCAGCAGTGGCAGACGGAATCAGCCCCAGCATTTT
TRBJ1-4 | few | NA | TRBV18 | CASSPRQDSTNEKLFF | TGTGCCAGCTCACCGCGACAGGACTCAACTAATGAAAAACTGTTTTTT
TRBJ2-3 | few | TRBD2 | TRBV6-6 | CASRKGLAGDTDTQYF | TGTGCCAGCAGAAAGGGACTAGCGGGCGATACAGATACGCAGTATTTT
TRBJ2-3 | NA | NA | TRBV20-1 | CSASQGRGTDTQYF | TGCAGTGCTAGCCAGGGACGGGGAACAGATACGCAGTATTTT
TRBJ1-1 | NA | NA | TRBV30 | CAWSVLGGTEAFF | TGTGCCTGGAGTGTACTTGGAGGGACTGAAGCTTTCTTT
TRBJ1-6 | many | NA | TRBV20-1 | CSAPPFGGAKADSPLHF | TGCAGTGCCCCACCGTTTGGGGGGGCGAAGGCAGATTCACCCCTCCACTTT
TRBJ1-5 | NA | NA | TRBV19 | CASSLWGSSGSQPQHF | TGTGCCAGTAGTCTATGGGGCTCATCCGGGAGTCAGCCCCAGCATTTT
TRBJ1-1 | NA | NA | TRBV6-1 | CASVGSLRTEAFF | TGTGCCAGCGTTGGGTCCCTGAGGACTGAAGCTTTCTTT
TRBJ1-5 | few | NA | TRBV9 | CASSEDPGSYQPQHF | TGTGCCAGCAGCGAAGATCCCGGGTCGTACCAGCCCCAGCATTTT
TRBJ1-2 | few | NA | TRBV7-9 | CASSPDPLSYGYTF | TGTGCCAGCAGCCCGGACCCCCTAAGCTATGGCTACACCTTC